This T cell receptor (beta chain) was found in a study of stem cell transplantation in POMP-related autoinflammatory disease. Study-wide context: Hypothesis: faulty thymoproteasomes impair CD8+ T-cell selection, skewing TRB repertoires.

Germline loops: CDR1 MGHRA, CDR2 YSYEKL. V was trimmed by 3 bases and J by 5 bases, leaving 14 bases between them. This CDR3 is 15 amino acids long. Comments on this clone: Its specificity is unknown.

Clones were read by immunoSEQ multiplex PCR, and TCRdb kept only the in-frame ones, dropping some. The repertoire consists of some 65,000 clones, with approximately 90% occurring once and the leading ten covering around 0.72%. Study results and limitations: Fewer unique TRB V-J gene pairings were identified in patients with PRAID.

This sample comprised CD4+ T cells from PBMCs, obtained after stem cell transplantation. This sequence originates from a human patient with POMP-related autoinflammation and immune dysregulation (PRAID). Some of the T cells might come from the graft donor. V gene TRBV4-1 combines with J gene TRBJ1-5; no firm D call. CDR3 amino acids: CASSQDHGRDQPQHF. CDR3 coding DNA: TGCGCCAGCAGCCAGGATCACGGGAGAGATCAGCCCCAGCATTTT.